Below are 20 T cell receptor beta chains sequenced from a single sample in a study of control samples from healthy donors and cancer patients. Here immunoSEQ multiplex PCR was the method, and the copy in TCRdb shows in-frame clones only, minus some. The sample has some 120,000 clones; 90% are singletons. Sequencing used blood. The receptors originated from a man between 18 and 35 years old in good health.

The V gene is TRBV19, the J gene TRBJ2-2, with D maybe TRBD1 (5 bases). The CDR3 is 15 residues long. The V and J ends lost 5 bases and 6 bases respectively, with 16 bases between them. Germline lookup yields CDR1 LNHDA and CDR2 SQIVND (reference sequence). The CDR3 loop reads CASSSAGNPPGELFF. CDR3 coding DNA: TGTGCCAGTAGTTCCGCAGGGAACCCCCCCGGGGAGCTGTTTTTT.

The J gene is TRBJ1-2, the V gene TRBV27, with D maybe TRBD1 (6 bases). The germline CDR1 and CDR2 sequences are MNHEY and SMNVEV (reference sequence). The V end was cut by 5 bases, the J end by 5 bases, with 9 bases between. The CDR3 covers 12 residues. CDR3: CASSPTGYGYTF. The CDR3 DNA follows: TGTGCCAGCAGTCCTACAGGGTATGGCTACACCTTC.

The J gene is TRBJ2-5, the V gene TRBV9, with TRBD2 identical over 10 bases. V dropped 2 bases and J dropped 4; count of bases not matched to a gene: 11. This CDR3 region has 17 residues. Per germline, CDR1 SGDLS and CDR2 YYNGEE. CDR3 sequence: CASSVRGGTSGAETQYF. In DNA, the CDR3 is TGTGCCAGCAGCGTTAGGGGGGGAACTAGCGGGGCAGAGACCCAGTACTTC.

The chain is built from TRBV2 and TRBJ2-3; 13 nucleotides agree with TRBD2. There are 16 residues in the CDR3. Per the germline V gene, CDR1 is SNHLY and CDR2 is FYNNEI. Germline trimming cut 8 bases from V and 4 bases from J; bases unmatched to any gene: 9. The CDR3 region has the DNA TGTGCCAGCGGAGCAGGACTAGCGGGAGTGGCAGATACGCAGTATTTT. It translates to CASGAGLAGVADTQYF.

The chain uses TRBV24-1 and TRBJ2-1, with D unclear. The V end was cut by 1 base, the J end by 5 bases, with 5 bases between. CDR3 size: 13 residues. Germline CDR1 is KGHDR and CDR2 is SFDVKD. The CDR3, as DNA: TGTGCCACCAGTGATTTAGAGAACAATGAGCAGTTCTTC. Its protein product is CATSDLENNEQFF.

The chain uses TRBV7-6 and TRBJ2-3; tentatively, D is TRBD2 (5 bases). Germline V lookup: CDR1 SGHVS, CDR2 FNYEAQ. V lost 6 bases to trimming and J lost 0 bases, with 16 bases between them. This CDR3 comprises 16 residues. CDR3 loop: CASSLASTPSTDTQYF. Written as DNA, the CDR3 is TGTGCCAGCAGTCTCGCTAGCACCCCTAGCACAGATACGCAGTATTTT.

This rearrangement joins TRBV5-1 to TRBJ2-7; D is possibly TRBD2 (6 bases). This CDR3 spans 14 amino acids. Trimming removed 4 bases from V and 3 bases from J, with 14 bases in between. In germline, CDR1 is SGHRS, CDR2 YFSETQ. The CDR3 DNA is TGCGCCAGCAGCCCCCGGGACTTAGTCTACGAGCAGTACTTC. Its translation is CASSPRDLVYEQYF.

The chain is built from TRBV9 and TRBJ2-5; unclear D gene. The V gene's germline CDR1 is SGDLS and CDR2 YYNGEE. The CDR3 has 13 amino acids. The ends were cut back, 3 bases at V and 2 bases at J, with 8 bases in the middle. In DNA, the CDR3 is TGTGCCAGCAGCGGGACCGAACAAGAGACCCAGTACTTC. Its translation is CASSGTEQETQYF. The full variable domain, completed using reference TRBV9 and TRBJ2-5, is DSGVTQTPKHLITATGQRVTLRCSPRSGDLSVYWYQQSLDQGLQFLIQYYNGEERAKGNILERFSAQQFPDLHSELNLSSLELGDSALYFCASSGTEQETQYFGPGTRLLVL.

The chain has TRBV10-2 and TRBJ2-3; the D call may be TRBD1 or TRBD2 (5 bases each). The germline gives CDR1 WSHSY, CDR2 SAAADI. Trimming took 1 base from V and 3 from J, leaving 11 bases between them. The CDR3 consists of 15 residues. CDR3 nucleotide sequence: TGCGCCAGCAGTGAGTTGGTGGGGGATACAGATACGCAGTATTTT. Protein sequence: CASSELVGDTDTQYF.

The chain uses TRBV7-2 and TRBJ2-5, with 7 positions matching TRBD1. CDR3 length: 15 residues. V trimming: 2 bases; J trimming: 2 bases; junction bases outside the gene matches: 5. Germline V lookup: CDR1 SGHTA, CDR2 FQGNSA. CDR3 bases: TGTGCCAGCAGCTTACAGGGGGTGGAACAAGAGACCCAGTACTTC. Translating gives CASSLQGVEQETQYF.

This clone was counted a few times. The chain is built from TRBV12-3 or TRBV12-4 and TRBJ1-2, with 9 bases lining up with TRBD1. V lost 3 bases to trimming and J lost 7 bases; unmatched junction nucleotides: 3. The CDR3 loop spans 13 amino acids. The CDR3: CASSFGTGFGYTF. In DNA, the CDR3 is TGTGCCAGCAGTTTTGGGACAGGGTTTGGCTACACCTTC.

J is TRBJ1-3 and V is TRBV2; D gene unclear. Germline V lookup: CDR1 SNHLY, CDR2 FYNNEI. Trimming removed 1 base from V and 4 bases from J, with 8 bases in between. The CDR3 consists of 14 residues. The CDR3 DNA reads TGTGCCAGCAGTGAAGGCCAGACGGGAAACACCATATATTTT. Its protein is CASSEGQTGNTIYF.

The rearrangement links TRBV24-1 to TRBJ2-1, with a possible D match to TRBD2 (5 bases). V lost 0 bases and J lost 6, with 14 bases in between. CDR1 is KGHDR and CDR2 is SFDVKD in the germline V gene. The CDR3 sequence is 16 residues long. Here the CDR3 reads CATSDLESSAGNEQFF. The CDR3 DNA reads TGTGCCACCAGTGATTTGGAATCCTCTGCGGGCAATGAGCAGTTCTTC.

This chain uses TRBV30 with TRBJ1-1, with D unresolved. Germline lookup yields CDR1 GTSNPN and CDR2 SVGIG (reference sequence). This CDR3 comprises 13 residues. Trimming took 7 bases from V and 4 from J, leaving 16 bases between them. The CDR3 DNA reads TGTGCCTTGAGCGAGCAGGTCAGCACTGAAGCTTTCTTT. This encodes CALSEQVSTEAFF.

The chain is built from TRBV11-2 and TRBJ1-6; TRBD1 agrees at 9 bases. The CDR3 consists of 15 residues. Germline CDR1 SGHAT, CDR2 FQNNGV. V dropped 0 bases and J dropped 6; count of bases not matched to a gene: 0. CDR3 loop: CASSLEDRGNSPLHF. The DNA of the CDR3 is TGTGCCAGCAGCTTAGAGGACAGGGGTAATTCACCCCTCCACTTT.

This sequence joins TRBV7-9 and TRBJ1-4, with 7 bases lining up with TRBD1. J gave up 3 bases and V 5 bases, and 9 bases lay outside the gene matches. Germline values: CDR1 SEHNR, CDR2 FQNEAQ (reference sequence). The CDR3 sequence is 16 residues long. This chain's CDR3 is CASSPPPGQPNEKLFF. As DNA, the CDR3 is TGTGCCAGCAGCCCTCCCCCGGGACAGCCTAATGAAAAACTGTTTTTT.

The rearrangement uses TRBV9 and TRBJ2-1; D uncertain. Trimming left V 0 bases short and J 4 bases short, with 8 bases between. Germline V gene data show CDR1 as SGDLS and CDR2 as YYNGEE. The CDR3 has 14 residues. As DNA, the CDR3 is TGTGCCAGCAGCGTAGAGGCCCTATACAATGAGCAGTTCTTC. Translation gives CASSVEALYNEQFF.

The J gene is TRBJ1-2, the V gene TRBV3-1 (or the pseudogene TRBV3-2), with D perhaps matching TRBD1 (6 bases). Germline V CDR1 and CDR2: LGHDT, YNNKEL (reference sequence). The CDR3 extends over 13 amino acids. Deletions cut 5 bases from V and 6 bases from J, with 13 bases between. CDR3 in DNA: TGTGCCAGCAGCGTGAACAGGGCCGATGGCTACACCTTC. This gives the protein CASSVNRADGYTF.

The chain recombines TRBV18 with TRBJ1-1, with 9 nucleotides matching TRBD1. Losses at the gene ends were 6 bases for V and 7 bases for J; bases not matched to a gene: 15. The CDR3 totals 16 residues. The germline gives CDR1 KGHSH, CDR2 LQKENI. The CDR3 is CASSRTEQGATGEAFF. Here the CDR3 DNA reads TGTGCCAGCTCGCGAACTGAACAGGGGGCAACGGGTGAAGCTTTCTTT. The full variable domain, its missing parts supplied by reference TRBV18 and TRBJ1-1, is NAGVMQNPRHLVRRRGQEARLRCSPMKGHSHVYWYRQLPEEGLKFMVYLQKENIIDESGMPKERFSAEFPKEGPSILRIQQVVRGDSAAYFCASSRTEQGATGEAFFGQGTRLTVV.

This chain connects TRBV4-1 to TRBJ2-7; weak D call: TRBD2 (6 bases). V shed 0 bases and J shed 3 bases, with 12 bases lying between them. The CDR3 totals 15 residues. In germline, CDR1 is MGHRA, CDR2 YSYEKL. The CDR3 nucleotides are TGCGCCAGCAGCCAAGACGGGGGTCAGGGCTACGAGCAGTACTTC. Its protein is CASSQDGGQGYEQYF.